This TCR beta chain was recovered during a study of T cell clonotyping in hematopoietic cell transplantation. Assay used: immunoSEQ multiplex PCR; TCRdb lists only in-frame clones, some missing. The sample lists approximately 7,000 clones, 85% to 90% occurring once. V gave up 3 bases and J gave up 0 bases; unmatched junction bases: 6. Germline CDR1 GTSNPN, CDR2 SVGIG (reference sequence). CDR3 length: 15 amino acids. The rearrangement links TRBV30 to TRBJ2-5, with TRBD2 matching 8 bases. This clonotype was sampled from a male patient in his fifties who had an allogeneic stem cell transplant from a related donor, so the T cells may come from the graft donor. Some clones in this sample may be carry-over from other donors' samples. Source: PBMCs, taken 100 days after allogeneic stem cell transplant. CDR3 sequence: CAWRPRGAYQETQYF. The CDR3 DNA reads as TGTGCCTGGAGACCGCGGGGGGCCTACCAAGAGACCCAGTACTTC.